The present T cell receptor (beta chain) was sequenced within a study of T cells in Graves' hyperthyroidism and ophthalmopathy. Overall study context: Before treatment of any kind, peripheral blood was taken at initial diagnosis. General study results and limits: Appearing also in blood were most of the thyroid clonotypes expanded above 0.001.

J was trimmed by 3 bases and V by 3 bases; bases with no gene match: 7. The CDR3 has 16 amino acids. The germline gives CDR1 SGHTA, CDR2 FQGTGA. RNA transcripts were the template for amplifying TCR beta CDR3 regions. The TCR CDR3 first-round RT-PCR relied on the HTBI primer set. TCRdb used MiXCR to reprocess the multiplex PCR reads, holding one entry per CDR3 protein. This sample has about 640,000 distinct CDR3 sequences; less than 25% occur once, and the top ten carry under 35%. Points on this clonotype: Its antigen remains unidentified.

This TCR derives from a young man with Graves' ophthalmopathy. Specimen: blood. The rearrangement links TRBV7-3 to TRBJ1-3, with TRBD1 identical over 8 bases. The CDR3 spells CASSFRDRSNGNTIYF. Written as DNA, the CDR3 is TGTGCCAGCAGCTTTCGGGACAGGAGTAATGGAAACACCATATATTTT.